This TCR beta chain was profiled in a study of technical replicates of blood from a handful of donors. The data were produced by immunoSEQ multiplex PCR, yet TCRdb's version contains in-frame clones alone and is incomplete. The sample shows tens of thousands of clones, roughly 95% of them seen only once. Trimming cost V 5 bases and J 2 bases; bases outside gene matches: 12. The CDR3 contains 16 residues. CDR1 is LGHNT and CDR2 is FRNRAP in the germline V gene. This clonotype was obtained from a human donor in good health. Input material: T cells isolated from PBMCs. The rearrangement links TRBV12-5 to TRBJ2-7; 7 nucleotides align to TRBD2. CDR3 residues: CASGTPLGAGTYEQYF. The CDR3 DNA reads as TGTGCTAGTGGTACCCCCTTGGGAGCGGGGACCTACGAGCAGTACTTC.